By share of the sample, the clone carrying this TCR beta chain is medium-sized. What it binds is not known. These data belong to a study of CD8 T cells in ankylosing spondylitis. Study findings and constraints: Disease-linked clones were CD8+ and relatively rare in peripheral blood. Disease-linked clones reportedly showed significant enrichment in matched ankylosing spondylitis synovial fluid. Both synovial fluid and blood in reactive arthritis had previously been reported to carry some motif variants. In ankylosing spondylitis blood, a motif of eight highly homologous TCR beta variants appeared characteristic.

TCRdb used MiXCR to reprocess the 5' RACE reads, holding one entry per CDR3 protein. The profile shows roughly 240,000 distinct CDR3 sequences, approximately 8% of them singletons. CDR3 length equals 14 residues. The germline V gene has CDR1 DFQATT and CDR2 SNEGSKA (reference sequence). Trimming removed 3 bases at V and 1 base at J, with 9 bases between. The TCR comes from a female donor with ankylosing spondylitis or in good health (not recorded which). The sequencing input was blood, either unsorted or a sorted T cell fraction (not recorded which). The chain links TRBV20-1 to TRBJ2-2; a possible D gene is TRBD2 (5 bases). The CDR3 coding sequence is TGCAGTGCTAGGGAACGGGAGAACACCGGGGAGCTGTTTTTT. Translation: CSARERENTGELFF.